These T cell receptor beta chains were read from a single sample in a study of T-cell memory formation after mild COVID-19. TCRdb reanalysed the 5' RACE reads using MiXCR and keeps one entry per CDR3 protein. This table has 210,000 or so distinct CDR3 sequences, over 9.5% appearing once. Source material: PBMCs or a T cell subset sorted from them (not recorded which). The receptors stem from a man aged 18 to 30 who had mild COVID-19 (a few samples of this study predate the infection). Cell type and time point are not known. The CDR3 runs from the conserved cysteine through the conserved F or W. A D gene is named only where the DNA matches it firmly. Size values are once, few and many counts, or a class for expanded clones, and some rows have none.

TRBJ2-3	TRBD2	TRBV5-4	many	TGTGCCAGCAGCTCGGGACTAGCGGGGAGCTCCGATACGCAGTATTTT	CASSSGLAGSSDTQYF
TRBJ2-1	.	TRBV20-1	.	TGCAGTGCTTCAAAGTCCTACTCCTACAATGAGCAGTTCTTC	CSASKSYSYNEQFF
TRBJ2-3	.	TRBV4-1	few	TGCGCCAGCAGCCAATCTTTGAGGCAGGGCGGAGATACGCAGTATTTT	CASSQSLRQGGDTQYF
TRBJ2-5	.	TRBV7-2	.	TGTGCCAGCAGCCGACAGGGACTTCTGCGGGAGACCCAGTACTTC	CASSRQGLLRETQYF
TRBJ1-5	TRBD1	TRBV7-2	few	TGTGCCAGCAGCACCGACGGGACAGGCCGACGGCCCCAGCATTTT	CASSTDGTGRRPQHF
TRBJ1-5	TRBD1	TRBV9	.	TGTGCCAGCAGCTGGGACAGGGGGAGCAATCAGCCCCAGCATTTT	CASSWDRGSNQPQHF
TRBJ1-5	.	TRBV5-1	few	TGCGCCAGCAGCCCGGCTCCCCGGCAGCCCCAGCATTTT	CASSPAPRQPQHF
TRBJ2-1	.	TRBV7-6	many	TGTGCCAGCAGCTTAGACACCGACAATGAGCAGTTCTTC	CASSLDTDNEQFF
TRBJ1-2	.	TRBV28	.	TGTGCCAGCAGGACTCCCGGGACGGCGAACTATGGCTACACCTTC	CASRTPGTANYGYTF
TRBJ2-1	TRBD2	TRBV18	.	TGTGCCAGCTCACCCGGGATAGCGGGGGACTCAAGCAATGAGCAGTTCTTC	CASSPGIAGDSSNEQFF
TRBJ1-6	TRBD1	TRBV5-4	.	TGTGCCAGCAGCCCTGGCCGGCTCCGGGACAGGGCCTCACCCCTCCACTTT	CASSPGRLRDRASPLHF